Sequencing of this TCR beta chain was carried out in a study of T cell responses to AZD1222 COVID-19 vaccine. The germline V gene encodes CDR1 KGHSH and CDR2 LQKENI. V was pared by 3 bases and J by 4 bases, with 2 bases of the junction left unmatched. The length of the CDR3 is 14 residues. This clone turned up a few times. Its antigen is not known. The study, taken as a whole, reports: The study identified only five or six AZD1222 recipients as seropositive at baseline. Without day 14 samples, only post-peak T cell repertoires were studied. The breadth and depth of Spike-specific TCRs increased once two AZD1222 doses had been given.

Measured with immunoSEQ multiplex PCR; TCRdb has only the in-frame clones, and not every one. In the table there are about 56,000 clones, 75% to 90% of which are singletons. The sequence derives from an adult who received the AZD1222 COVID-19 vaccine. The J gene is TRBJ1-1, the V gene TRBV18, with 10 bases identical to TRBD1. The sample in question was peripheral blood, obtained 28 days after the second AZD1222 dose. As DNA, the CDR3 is TGTGCCAGCTCACCGGGACAGGGGTCCACTGAAGCTTTCTTT. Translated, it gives CASSPGQGSTEAFF.